These 24 T cell receptor beta chains were all obtained from the same sample, sequenced in a study of cytomegalovirus exposure and HLA in healthy donors. Use of 60 Vbeta and 13 Jbeta primers characterized the PCR. Here immunoSEQ multiplex PCR was the method, and the copy in TCRdb shows in-frame clones only, minus some. The repertoire holds 150,000 to 200,000 clones, with 75% to 80% as singletons. Sequencing input: PBMCs. Source of these receptors: a female donor in good health and CMV-seronegative.

This clone is a singleton in its sample. This chain connects TRBV11-2 to TRBJ2-1; 11 nucleotides match TRBD2. V shed 0 bases, J shed 9 bases, and the junction held 13 bases outside the gene matches. Germline V gene data show CDR1 as SGHAT and CDR2 as FQNNGV. The CDR3 is 18 amino acids. Here the CDR3 DNA reads TGTGCCAGCAGCTTAGATCAAGTGGTAGCGGGAGGGGGTAGTGAGCAGTTCTTC. Protein: CASSLDQVVAGGGSEQFF. Drawing the rest from reference TRBV11-2 and TRBJ2-1, the complete variable domain is EAGVAQSPRYKIIEKRQSVAFWCNPISGHATLYWYQQILGQGPKLLIQFQNNGVVDDSQLPKDRFSAERLKGVDSTLKIQPAKLEDSAVYLCASSLDQVVAGGGSEQFFGPGTRLTVL.

This sequence joins TRBV29-1 and TRBJ2-7; D possibly corresponds to TRBD1 (6 bases). CDR3 length: 14 amino acids. Trimming shortened V by 4 bases and J by 5 bases, and 18 bases separated the two germline ends. The germline CDR1 and CDR2 sequences are SQVTM and ANQGSEA. The CDR3 is CSVGFTLQGDEQYF. The CDR3 DNA reads as TGCAGCGTTGGATTCACCTTACAGGGAGACGAGCAGTACTTC.

Concerning this clone: This same CDR3 is encoded by further DNA sequences in the sample. The rearrangement joins TRBV4-1 to TRBJ2-1, with D unresolved. Trimming removed 1 base at V and 5 bases at J, with 3 bases between. Germline V gene data show CDR1 as MGHRA and CDR2 as YSYEKL. The CDR3 runs 12 residues. The CDR3 DNA follows: TGCGCCAGCAGCCAAGTTAACAATGAGCAGTTCTTC. It encodes CASSQVNNEQFF.

This chain joins TRBV5-8 and TRBJ2-7; the match to TRBD1 covers 9 bases. The CDR3 runs 14 residues. Germline V lookup: CDR1 SGHTS, CDR2 YDEGEE. The junction had 1 base not matched to a gene; V was cut back by 1 base and J by 2 bases. CDR3: CASSLRQGAYEQYF. The CDR3 bases are TGTGCCAGCAGCTTGAGACAGGGGGCCTACGAGCAGTACTTC. Using reference TRBV5-8 and TRBJ2-7 for the parts outside the CDR3, the full variable domain is EAGVTQSPTHLIKTRGQQATLRCSPISGHTSVYWYQQALGLGLQFLLWYDEGEERNRGNFPPRFSGRQFPNYSSELNVNALELEDSALYLCASSLRQGAYEQYFGPGTRLTVT.

This clone was detected only a few times. This chain links TRBV19 with TRBJ1-2; 10 bases agree with TRBD1. CDR1 and CDR2 from the germline V gene are LNHDA and SQIVND (reference sequence). This CDR3 is 16 amino acids long. The V and J ends lost 1 base and 7 bases, in that order; junction bases with no gene match: 9. The CDR3 sequence is CASSIGRQGANRGYTF. CDR3 in DNA: TGTGCCAGTAGTATAGGGCGACAGGGGGCAAATCGTGGCTACACCTTC. Supplemented by reference TRBV19 and TRBJ1-2, the full variable domain reads DGGITQSPKYLFRKEGQNVTLSCEQNLNHDAMYWYRQDPGQGLRLIYYSQIVNDFQKGDIAEGYSVSREKKESFPLTVTSAQKNPTAFYLCASSIGRQGANRGYTFGSGTRLTVV.

This clone was observed a few times. The rearrangement uses TRBV7-9 and TRBJ2-7; 7 bases map to TRBD2. The germline gives CDR1 SEHNR, CDR2 FQNEAQ (reference sequence). With 3 bases clipped from V and 1 base from J, the junction kept 6 bases outside the gene matches. The CDR3 contains 15 residues. The CDR3 bases are TGTGCCAGCAGCTTTTTAACGGGGGGATCCTACGAGCAGTACTTC. Translating it yields CASSFLTGGSYEQYF.

The chain joins TRBV4-1 to TRBJ2-7, with TRBD1 matching 9 bases. Germline values: CDR1 MGHRA, CDR2 YSYEKL. Germline trimming cut 1 base from V and 0 bases from J; bases unmatched to any gene: 7. This CDR3 region has 17 residues. CDR3 sequence: CASSQVAPGQGSYEQYF. CDR3 in DNA: TGCGCCAGCAGCCAAGTTGCTCCGGGACAGGGCTCCTACGAGCAGTACTTC.

This chain connects TRBV10-3 to TRBJ2-7, with D maybe TRBD2 (5 bases). The CDR3 has 14 amino acids. V lost 6 bases to trimming and J lost 5 bases, with 17 bases between them. Germline V CDR1 and CDR2: ENHRY, SYGVKD. CDR3 DNA: TGTGCCATCAGCCCCGACTACGACTCTCACGAGCAGTACTTC. It is translated as CAISPDYDSHEQYF.

The V gene is TRBV28, the J gene TRBJ2-5; D unclear. The J call may be mistaken, given a closer DNA end match to TRBJ2-7. The CDR3 has 15 amino acids. The germline gives CDR1 MDHEN, CDR2 SYDVKM. The CDR3: CASSSYSRLGYEQYF. In nucleotides, the CDR3 is TGTGCCAGCAGTTCGTACAGTCGCCTTGGGTACGAGCAGTACTTC.

This sequence joins TRBV6-5 and TRBJ2-7; D uncertain. V was pared by 2 bases and J by 6 bases, with 8 bases between. The CDR3 sequence is 12 residues long. Germline-derived CDR1 and CDR2 are MNHEY and SVGAGI. The CDR3 nucleotides are TGTGCCAGCAGTTACCCCGGTGGCGAGCAGTACTTC. Amino acid sequence: CASSYPGGEQYF.

V gene TRBV30 combines with J gene TRBJ2-3; TRBD2 matches at 9 bases. With V trimmed by 2 bases and J by 2 bases, 8 bases remained unmatched. Per germline, CDR1 GTSNPN and CDR2 SVGIG (reference sequence). The CDR3 consists of 16 residues. The CDR3: CAWSHRAGGNTDTQYF. In DNA form, the CDR3 reads TGTGCCTGGAGTCACAGGGCGGGGGGGAACACAGATACGCAGTATTTT.

The gene calls are TRBV7-9 and TRBJ2-5; 12 bases are shared with TRBD2. Germline V lookup: CDR1 SEHNR, CDR2 FQNEAQ (reference sequence). Germline trimming cut 4 bases from V and 4 bases from J; bases unmatched to any gene: 7. This CDR3 has 16 residues. CDR3 in DNA: TGTGCCAGCAGCTCGTTACTAGCGGGGGGTGGAGAGACCCAGTACTTC. Protein sequence: CASSSLLAGGGETQYF.

The rearrangement uses TRBV27 and TRBJ2-4; a possible D gene is TRBD2 (5 bases). Trimming removed 2 bases at V and 3 bases at J, with 17 bases between. The V gene's germline CDR1 is MNHEY and CDR2 SMNVEV (reference sequence). This CDR3 comprises 17 residues. The CDR3: CASSLRGTERLKNIQYF. DNA of the CDR3: TGTGCCAGCAGTTTACGGGGAACGGAGCGGCTCAAAAACATTCAGTACTTC.

The chain joins TRBV2 to TRBJ2-2; maybe TRBD1 (5 bases). Trimming removed 10 bases at V and 3 bases at J, with 12 bases between. Germline-derived CDR1 and CDR2 are SNHLY and FYNNEI. CDR3 length: 13 residues. CDR3 amino acids: CAIRRVDTGELFF. DNA for the CDR3: TGTGCCATACGCAGGGTAGACACCGGGGAGCTGTTTTTT.

This chain connects TRBV2 to TRBJ1-2; TRBD1 matches at 9 bases. The CDR3 is 15 residues long. Trimming took 8 bases from V and 4 from J; bases not matched to a gene: 11. Germline loops: CDR1 SNHLY, CDR2 FYNNEI. The CDR3 nucleotides are TGTGCCAGCGGCCTCTTAACAGGGGGCCCCTATGGCTACACCTTC. Translation: CASGLLTGGPYGYTF.

The chain couples TRBV13 to TRBJ1-2, with D hard to call. Trimming stripped 3 bases from V and 4 bases from J, with 12 bases between. The CDR3 is 14 residues long. Germline V gives CDR1 PRHDT, CDR2 FYEKMQ (reference sequence). As DNA, the CDR3 is TGTGCCAGCAGCTTGAGGAGGGCAAGCTATGGCTACACCTTC. This codes for CASSLRRASYGYTF.

The rearrangement joins TRBV7-8 to TRBJ1-6; perhaps TRBD1 as D (6 bases). Germline V gene sequence: CDR1 SGHVS, CDR2 FQNEAQ. V shed 4 bases and J shed 9 bases, with 13 bases lying between them. CDR3 length: 14 residues. The CDR3 region is CASSYDRLGSPLHF. For the CDR3, the DNA is TGTGCCAGCAGCTATGACAGGCTGGGTTCACCCCTCCACTTT.

This chain joins TRBV7-8 and TRBJ2-2, with a tentative D call TRBD2 (6 bases). Per the germline V gene, CDR1 is SGHVS and CDR2 is FQNEAQ. Trimming took off 7 bases at V and 2 bases at J, with 23 bases between the two ends. The length of the CDR3 is 18 residues. This CDR3 reads CASTPRSWRDRNTGELFF. The CDR3 region has the DNA TGTGCCAGCACCCCGCGGAGTTGGCGGGATAGAAACACCGGGGAGCTGTTTTTT.

The J gene is TRBJ1-1, the V gene TRBV4-1; TRBD1 matches at 9 bases. The CDR3 sequence is 15 residues long. V shed 3 bases and J 6 bases; nucleotides not matched to a gene: 8. Per the germline V gene, CDR1 is MGHRA and CDR2 is YSYEKL. The CDR3 region is CASSHSTGGSSEAFF. The CDR3 DNA reads as TGCGCCAGCAGCCATTCTACAGGGGGCTCGTCTGAAGCTTTCTTT.

This rearrangement joins TRBV9 to TRBJ1-3; possibly TRBD1 for D (5 bases). CDR3 length: 14 residues. The germline CDR1 and CDR2 sequences are SGDLS and YYNGEE. The V gene lost 6 bases and the J gene lost 0 bases, with 10 bases spanning the gap. Here the CDR3 reads CASTGGTSGNTIYF. The CDR3 DNA reads as TGTGCCAGCACCGGAGGGACCTCTGGAAACACCATATATTTT.

The gene calls are TRBV16 and TRBJ1-1; D gene ambiguous. The CDR3 spans 13 residues. The germline V gene has CDR1 KGHSY and CDR2 FQNENV. Deletions cut 5 bases from V and 1 base from J, with 8 bases between. For the CDR3, the DNA is TGTGCCAGCAGCGCGGTGTGGAACACTGAAGCTTTCTTT. The encoded protein is CASSAVWNTEAFF.

The chain recombines TRBV5-1 with TRBJ1-4; no firm D call. The V gene lost 5 bases and the J gene lost 4 bases, with 15 bases spanning the gap. From germline, CDR1 is SGHRS and CDR2 YFSETQ. The CDR3 has 15 residues. The CDR3 spells CASSYRGGLNEKLFF. The CDR3 nucleotides read TGCGCCAGCAGTTATCGGGGAGGGCTTAATGAAAAACTGTTTTTT. The complete variable domain, with remaining parts taken from reference TRBV5-1 and TRBJ1-4, reads KAGVTQTPRYLIKTRGQQVTLSCSPISGHRSVSWYQQTPGQGLQFLFEYFSETQRNKGNFPGRFSGRQFSNSRSEMNVSTLELGDSALYLCASSYRGGLNEKLFFGSGTQLSVL.

V gene TRBV5-1 combines with J gene TRBJ2-2; 14 nucleotides align to TRBD2. Germline assignment: CDR1 SGHRS and CDR2 YFSETQ. This CDR3 is 17 amino acids long. V lost 2 bases to trimming and J lost 8 bases; unmatched junction nucleotides: 8. In DNA form, the CDR3 reads TGCGCCAGCAGCTTCGGACTAGCGGGGGGTCTCGGAGGGGAGCTGTTTTTT. As protein: CASSFGLAGGLGGELFF.

In DNA form, the CDR3 reads TGTGCCAGCTCACCGAGTCCCGGGACAGGGAATGGTGAGCAGTTCTTC. This gives the protein CASSPSPGTGNGEQFF. The chain recombines TRBV18 with TRBJ2-1; 9 bases match TRBD1. The CDR3 contains 16 residues. J lost 9 bases, V lost 3 bases, and 12 bases had no gene match. Germline loops: CDR1 KGHSH, CDR2 LQKENI.